The 2 T cell receptor beta chains in this list originate from one sample, sequenced in a study of blood T cells in healthy people across ages. Primers used in a second PCR of roughly 6 to 11 cycles were a sample-barcoded 5' primer and a J-beta primer mix. A single record per CDR3 protein comes from TCRdb applying MiXCR to the 5' RACE reads. The sample has about 700,000 distinct CDR3 sequences, about 30% seen once; the top ten hold 15%. Sequencing used blood. All receptors come from a woman aged 80 or over in good health.

This chain links TRBV20-1 with TRBJ2-1, with a possible D match to TRBD2 (6 bases). The DNA end is a closer match to TRBJ2-7, so the J assignment may be wrong. CDR1 and CDR2 (germline): DFQATT, SNEGSKA (reference sequence). The CDR3 sequence is 17 residues long. This CDR3 is CSASGDLPGRSYNEQYF. In DNA, the CDR3 is TGCAGTGCTAGTGGGGACTTACCGGGACGGTCCTACAATGAGCAGTACTTC.

Ten or more counts support this clonotype. The CDR3 DNA sequence: TGTGCCAGCAGCTTGGGAGGGGGCCAGCCCTTCGTGCGGCCCCAGCATTTT. Amino acid sequence: CASSLGGGQPFVRPQHF. The chain is built from TRBV5-6 and TRBJ1-5; TRBD1 matches at 7 bases. This CDR3 comprises 17 residues. V lost 0 bases, J lost 9 bases, and 15 bases stayed unmatched. Germline CDR1 reads SGHDT; CDR2 reads YYEEEE.